The 24 T cell receptor delta chains in this list originate from one sample, sequenced in a study of Vδ1+ human thymocytes. Their specific antigens are unknown. Sequences come from RNA converted to cDNA by reverse transcription. Multiplex PCR used pooled V-gene forward primers and a constant-region reverse primer to amplify CDR3s. TCRdb re-called clones from the multiplex PCR reads using CATT. The sample has tens of thousands of delta-chain clones, more than 13% seen once; the top ten hold about 0.4%. The study's findings and limits: Highly polyclonal TRG and TRD repertoires with Gaussian CDR3 length distributions appeared in thymus.

Sequenced input: Vdelta1+ gamma-delta thymocytes from the thymus. Subset indicated: FACS-sorted CD3+ TCRalphabeta- TCRVdelta1+ TCRVdelta2- thymocytes. The source of these receptors is a girl under two years old who had congenital heart surgery.

The J gene is TRDJ1, the V gene TRDV1; the D gene is possibly TRDD2 (5 bases). This CDR3 has 15 residues. Germline CDR1 reads TSWWSYY; CDR2 reads QGS. Trimming cost V 4 bases and J 5 bases, with 17 bases left between them. Written as DNA, the CDR3 is TGTGCTCTTGGGGGGACCCCTTCTTTAGGGGATAAACTCATCTTT. Encoded protein: CALGGTPSLGDKLIF.

This clone was observed a few times. The V and J genes are TRDV1 and TRDJ1; D might be TRDD3 (5 bases). CDR1 and CDR2 (germline): TSWWSYY, QGS. The CDR3 extends over 19 amino acids. V lost 3 bases and J lost 0, with 23 bases in between. The CDR3 nucleotides are TGTGCTCTTGGGGATGTTCCCCAGCCTTGGGGAAGGTACACCGATAAACTCATCTTT. Protein sequence: CALGDVPQPWGRYTDKLIF.

For this clone: A junction boundary mismatches the germline segment, possibly from a read error. The sample contains more than one DNA sequence encoding this CDR3. This chain uses TRDV2 with TRDJ1; 12 positions agree with TRDD3. CDR3 length: 18 residues. Looked up from germline, CDR1 is GEAIGNYY and CDR2 is EKD. CDR3 amino acids: CACITGGYRIGGTDKLIF. For the CDR3, the DNA is TGTGCCTGTATCACTGGGGGATACCGCATTGGAGGAACCGACAAACTCATCTTT.

This clone appeared a few times. The genes are TRDV1 and TRDJ1; the D gene is possibly TRDD3 (6 bases). This CDR3 has 19 residues. Trimming stripped 4 bases from V and 2 bases from J, with 26 bases between. Germline V lookup: CDR1 TSWWSYY, CDR2 QGS. The chain's CDR3 is CALGGLLPGDSSGTDKLIF. The CDR3 DNA sequence: TGTGCTCTTGGGGGACTTCTGCCGGGGGACTCCTCGGGTACCGATAAACTCATCTTT.

V is TRDV1 and J is TRDJ1; D gene unclear. CDR1 TSWWSYY and CDR2 QGS come from the germline V gene. This CDR3 has 18 amino acids. Trimming removed 3 bases from V and 0 bases from J, with 20 bases in between. As DNA, the CDR3 is TGTGCTCTTGGGGAGCCAGTTCCGCAGTGCAGGTACACCGATAAACTCATCTTT. It codes for CALGEPVPQCRYTDKLIF.

This clone appeared a few times. The chain recombines TRDV1 with TRDJ1; 10 positions match TRDD3. This CDR3 has 23 residues. The germline gives CDR1 TSWWSYY, CDR2 QGS. Germline trimming cut 3 bases from V and 0 bases from J; bases unmatched to any gene: 25. The DNA of the CDR3 is TGTGCTCTTGGGGACCCCGACCCACTTCCTCACCCCTACTGGGGGATCTACACCGATAAACTCATCTTT. It codes for CALGDPDPLPHPYWGIYTDKLIF.

This clone was found a few times. This chain uses TRDV1 with TRDJ1; TRDD3 matches at 8 bases. With 0 bases clipped from V and 0 bases from J, the junction kept 12 bases outside the gene matches. Germline V lookup: CDR1 TSWWSYY, CDR2 QGS. The CDR3 loop spans 19 amino acids. The chain's CDR3 is CALGELWGTGGYYTDKLIF. The CDR3 nucleotides are TGTGCTCTTGGGGAACTATGGGGTACTGGGGGTTATTACACCGATAAACTCATCTTT.

The chain uses TRDV1 and TRDJ1; D might be TRDD3 (6 bases). With 0 bases removed from V and 0 bases from J, the gap between germline ends came to 17 bases. The CDR3 spans 18 residues. Germline V gives CDR1 TSWWSYY, CDR2 QGS. This CDR3 reads CALGELGRTGRYTDKLIF. The CDR3 DNA follows: TGTGCTCTTGGGGAACTAGGAAGGACTGGGCGGTACACCGATAAACTCATCTTT.

The V call is TRDV1, the J call TRDJ1, with D possibly matching TRDD2 (6 bases). This CDR3 is built from 21 residues. V lost 4 bases and J 3 bases, leaving 33 bases between the germline ends. Germline-derived CDR1 and CDR2 are TSWWSYY and QGS. The CDR3: CALGVFPKPPLRKPLSDKLIF. The CDR3 DNA reads as TGTGCTCTTGGGGTTTTTCCTAAACCCCCGTTAAGGAAGCCTTTGTCCGATAAACTCATCTTT.

The chain carries TRDV1 and TRDJ1, with 12 bases fitting TRDD3. Germline lookup yields CDR1 TSWWSYY and CDR2 QGS. The CDR3 spans 22 residues. Germline trimming cut 4 bases from V and 2 bases from J; bases unmatched to any gene: 23. CDR3 nucleotide sequence: TGTGCTCTTGGGGCCAAGGGGGTACTGGGGGATACAAACCGGGTAAATACCGATAAACTCATCTTT. Translation gives CALGAKGVLGDTNRVNTDKLIF.

This clone was seen more than once but under ten times. This rearrangement joins TRDV1 to TRDJ1; 9 nucleotides align to TRDD3. CDR3 length: 20 residues. CDR1 and CDR2 from the germline V gene are TSWWSYY and QGS. V dropped 2 bases and J dropped 2; count of bases not matched to a gene: 18. Written as DNA, the CDR3 is TGTGCTCTTGGGGAAAGTGAGGCCTTCTTTCGTACTGGGGGAACCGATAAACTCATCTTT. As protein: CALGESEAFFRTGGTDKLIF.

The chain uses TRDV1 and TRDJ1, with TRDD3 matching 10 bases. Germline CDR1 and CDR2: TSWWSYY and QGS. The CDR3 is 21 residues long. V lost 3 bases, J lost 0 bases, and 19 bases stayed unmatched. The CDR3 nucleotides are TGTGCTCTTGGGGACCTTCCTCCGATGTACTGGGGGATGATGAACACCGATAAACTCATCTTT. Protein: CALGDLPPMYWGMMNTDKLIF.

This clone was counted only a few times. The chain uses TRDV1 and TRDJ1, with 7 bases matching TRDD3. Per germline, CDR1 TSWWSYY and CDR2 QGS. The ends lost 0 bases at V and 2 bases at J; junction bases unmatched: 12. The length of the CDR3 is 18 residues. DNA for the CDR3: TGTGCTCTTGGGGAACTGCCCTACCGACTACTGGGGACCGATAAACTCATCTTT. Encoded protein: CALGELPYRLLGTDKLIF.

The chain couples TRDV1 to TRDJ1, with 8 nucleotides matching TRDD3. This CDR3 spans 18 amino acids. Losses at the gene ends were 1 base for V and 7 bases for J; bases not matched to a gene: 17. Germline V CDR1 and CDR2: TSWWSYY, QGS. CDR3: CALGERRAGGTHPGKLIF. CDR3 coding DNA: TGTGCTCTTGGGGAACGAAGAGCTGGGGGAACCCACCCCGGTAAACTCATCTTT.

In this sample, this clone turned up a few times. The limits of the CDR3 on the DNA are not certain, so only TCRdb's listed CDR3 is given. The chain joins TRAV29/DV5 to TRDJ1; TRDD3, the D gene given by the table, was not confirmed from the DNA. Germline CDR1 reads NSMFDY; CDR2 reads ISSIKDK. The CDR3 spans 21 residues, counting both ends. The CDR3 region is CSVLLCSKRGGDTVYTDKLIF.

J is TRDJ1 and V is TRDV1, with a possible D match to TRDD2 (6 bases). The CDR3 sequence is 16 residues long. Germline CDR1 reads TSWWSYY; CDR2 reads QGS. V was shortened by 5 bases and J by 5 bases, with 21 bases between the two germline ends. The CDR3 here is CALGLSSSGTADKLIF. The CDR3 coding sequence is TGTGCTCTTGGGCTTTCTTCCTCCGGTACAGCGGATAAACTCATCTTT.

The chain couples TRDV1 to TRDJ1; 8 positions match TRDD2. V trimming: 3 bases; J trimming: 0 bases; junction bases outside the gene matches: 12. From germline, CDR1 is TSWWSYY and CDR2 QGS. The CDR3 runs 18 residues. The CDR3 here is CALGDPSFLSYNTDKLIF. CDR3 sequence (DNA): TGTGCTCTTGGGGATCCATCCTTCCTATCATACAACACCGATAAACTCATCTTT.

The chain has TRDV1 and TRDJ1, with 9 bases lining up with TRDD2. CDR1 and CDR2 from the germline V gene are TSWWSYY and QGS. This CDR3 has 18 residues. The junction had 19 bases not matched to a gene; V was cut back by 0 bases and J by 11 bases. Here the CDR3 DNA reads TGTGCTCTTGGGGAACTGCGGCCTTCCTACGTTCCGGGGGACGACCTCATCTTT. Protein product: CALGELRPSYVPGDDLIF.

The rearrangement links TRAV29/DV5 to TRDJ1; D might be TRDD2 (5 bases). Germline V gives CDR1 NSMFDY, CDR2 ISSIKDK. Trimming took 3 bases from V and 3 from J, leaving 33 bases between them. The CDR3 is 20 amino acids. The CDR3 DNA sequence: TGTGCAGCAAATCTCAACTTCTTCCCATTACTGAGGGTCCCCCCCGATAAACTCATCTTT. This translates into CAANLNFFPLLRVPPDKLIF.

This clone was observed a few times. V usage is TRDV1 and J usage is TRDJ1, with D unresolved. V was cut by 0 bases and J by 1 base, with 15 bases left in between. Looked up from germline, CDR1 is TSWWSYY and CDR2 is QGS. CDR3 size: 17 residues. This chain's CDR3 is CALGELGLDCCTDKLIF. The CDR3 region has the DNA TGTGCTCTTGGGGAACTAGGGTTGGACTGTTGCACCGATAAACTCATCTTT.

Details on this clone: The germline gene is not matched at one end of the junction; a read error may be the cause. The rearrangement joins TRDV1 to TRDJ1; possible D gene TRDD3, 6 bases. Germline lookup yields CDR1 TSWWSYY and CDR2 QGS. The CDR3 has 19 residues. CDR3 protein: CALGEKLSLGPWYTDKLIF. In DNA, the CDR3 is TGTGCTCTTGGGGAAAAACTCTCACTGGGCCCCTGGTACACCGATAAGCTCATCTTT.

The chain links TRDV1 to TRDJ1; perhaps TRDD3 as D (10 bases). CDR3 length equals 25 residues. The germline V gene has CDR1 TSWWSYY and CDR2 QGS. The V and J ends lost 0 bases and 0 bases respectively, with 38 bases between them. CDR3: CALGELVVSLPTTGGSPLYTDKLIF. The CDR3 nucleotides read TGTGCTCTTGGGGAACTAGTGGTGTCCCTTCCTACGACTGGGGGATCGCCCCTGTACACCGATAAACTCATCTTT.

This clone was detected a few times. The rearrangement uses TRDV1 and TRDJ1; 8 positions match TRDD3. V lost 2 bases, J lost 0 bases, and 20 bases stayed unmatched. This CDR3 is built from 21 residues. CDR1 is TSWWSYY, CDR2 QGS, per germline. The CDR3 nucleotides are TGTGCTCTTGGGGAAAGGGCCTACAGCTTACTGGGGGGCCCATACACCGATAAACTCATCTTT. This codes for CALGERAYSLLGGPYTDKLIF.

This clone has a handful of counts. The chain links TRDV1 to TRDJ1; D is possibly TRDD2 (9 bases). Germline CDR1 reads TSWWSYY; CDR2 reads QGS. This CDR3 has 22 amino acids. The ends were cut back, 7 bases at V and 0 bases at J, with 36 bases in the middle. The CDR3 coding sequence is TGTGCTCTTGACCGAAAATACCTTCCTACTCCTACTGGGGGTCCCCACACCGATAAACTCATCTTT. Its translation: CALDRKYLPTPTGGPHTDKLIF.